Detailed here is one TCR beta chain. Germline V gene sequence: CDR1 SGDLS, CDR2 YYNGEE. V was pared by 0 bases and J by 5 bases, with 8 bases of the junction left unmatched. There are 16 residues in the CDR3. The sample comes from a study of blood T cell repertoires in COVID-19. Looking at the study overall: Collection of acute and convalescent COVID-19 samples took place in the United States, Italy and Spain. T cells, B-cell-depleted T cells, or PBMCs provided the cDNA or gDNA that served as material.

In the original analysis: Reference gene primer amplification gave estimated nucleated cell counts. Sequencing used immunoSEQ multiplex PCR; TCRdb keeps in-frame clones, though not all of them. Clone size and the V and J calls come from that table; the DNA yielded D and trimming. Here the sample spans over 150,000 clones, approximately 84% being singletons. The sample was peripheral blood. The chain carries TRBV9 and TRBJ2-1, with TRBD2 matching 7 bases. This TCR derives from a human donor with acute or convalescent COVID-19. The donor label of this sample is uncertain. CDR3 amino acids: CASSVVTGGGNNEQFF. The CDR3 bases are TGTGCCAGCAGCGTAGTAACGGGAGGAGGGAACAATGAGCAGTTCTTC.